The 3 T cell receptor beta chains below all came from one sample that was sequenced in a study of blood T cell repertoires in COVID-19. TCRdb's copy holds only in-frame clones and misses some; the assay was immunoSEQ multiplex PCR. Of about 57,000 clones detected, almost 85% appear once; the ten largest clones hold roughly 7.7%. Sequenced: peripheral blood. The receptors were sampled from a woman of 80 years or more with acute or convalescent COVID-19.

The chain recombines TRBV6-5 with TRBJ2-7, with a tentative D call TRBD1 (6 bases). The CDR3 has 12 residues. CDR1 is MNHEY and CDR2 is SVGAGI in the germline V gene. V was pared by 6 bases and J by 4 bases, with 10 bases between. The CDR3, as DNA: TGTGCCAGCAGGCAGGGGATATACGAGCAGTACTTC. This sequence encodes CASRQGIYEQYF.

The chain employs TRBV5-4 and TRBJ2-1; TRBD2 might be the D (6 bases). Between the trimmed V and J ends, which lost 1 base and 0 bases, there was a span of 11 bases. The length of the CDR3 is 16 residues. CDR1 and CDR2 from the germline V gene are SGHNT and YYREEE (reference sequence). CDR3 amino acids: CASSLFRGSSYNEQFF. CDR3 DNA sequence: TGTGCCAGCAGCTTGTTCCGGGGGAGCTCCTACAATGAGCAGTTCTTC.

Only a few counts were recorded for this clone. The chain recombines TRBV27 with TRBJ2-6; 7 bases are shared with TRBD2. The germline V gene encodes CDR1 MNHEY and CDR2 SMNVEV (reference sequence). The CDR3 is 16 amino acids. The ends lost 3 bases at V and 4 bases at J; junction bases unmatched: 6. The CDR3 nucleotides are TGTGCCAGCAGTTTGGGGCGGGGGTTGGGGGCCAACGTCCTGACTTTC. Translating gives CASSLGRGLGANVLTF.